The 30 T cell receptor beta chains below were found in one sample sequenced in a study of CD8+CD57+ T cells in acquired aplastic anemia. It was patients with CD8+CD57+ cell expansion by flow cytometry who were chosen for sequencing. Template material for TCR beta VDJ and CDR3 profiling consisted of genomic DNA. TCRdb re-derived calls from the reads in MiXCR, one entry per CDR3 protein. The sample holds approximately 220,000 distinct CDR3 sequences, approximately 50% seen once. The sequenced sample consisted of sorted CD4+, CD8+, or CD8+CD57+ T cells (not recorded which) from PBMCs. Receptor source: a human donor with aplastic anemia.

In its sample, this clonotype was seen once. V is TRBV10-2 and J is TRBJ1-6; weak D call: TRBD1 (6 bases). Germline V gene data show CDR1 as WSHSY and CDR2 as SAAADI. This CDR3 region has 14 residues. Trimming stripped 5 bases from V and 5 bases from J, with 10 bases between. The CDR3 reads CASSPEGDNSPLHF. For the CDR3, the DNA is TGCGCCAGCAGTCCCGAGGGGGATAATTCACCCCTCCACTTT.

The rearrangement uses TRBV9 and TRBJ2-5, with 10 bases aligning to TRBD2. Germline lookup yields CDR1 SGDLS and CDR2 YYNGEE. The junction had 6 bases not matched to a gene; V was cut back by 3 bases and J by 1 base. This CDR3 is 16 amino acids long. The CDR3 bases are TGTGCCAGCAGCGAGCGGACTAGCGGAGGCCAAGAGACCCAGTACTTC. It is translated as CASSERTSGGQETQYF.

This clonotype has at least ten counts. This rearrangement joins TRBV15 to TRBJ1-2; no clear D gene. V was cut by 1 base and J by 7 bases, with 16 bases left in between. CDR3 length: 15 residues. Germline V gene sequence: CDR1 LNHNV, CDR2 YYDKDF (reference sequence). Here the CDR3 DNA reads TGTGCCACCAGCAGAGCGCGGGATCTGGCTGCTGGCTACACCTTC. Translated, it gives CATSRARDLAAGYTF. Full variable domain (remainder filled in from reference TRBV15 and TRBJ1-2): DAMVIQNPRYQVTQFGKPVTLSCSQTLNHNVMYWYQQKSSQAPKLLFHYYDKDFNNEADTPDNFQSRRPNTSFCFLDIRSPGLGDTAMYLCATSRARDLAAGYTFGSGTRLTVV.

This clonotype was counted at least ten times. V gene TRBV4-1 combines with J gene TRBJ2-1; 8 bases agree with TRBD1. CDR3 length equals 15 residues. Trimming removed 4 bases from V and 5 bases from J; junction bases left unmatched: 7. The germline V gene encodes CDR1 MGHRA and CDR2 YSYEKL. For the CDR3, the DNA is TGCGCCAGCAGCCGTTCGACAGGGGTAAACAATGAGCAGTTCTTC. This gives the protein CASSRSTGVNNEQFF.

This clonotype appeared many times. V is TRBV20-1 and J is TRBJ1-6; D call uncertain. V shed 2 bases and J shed 8 bases, with 25 bases lying between them. The CDR3 spans 18 residues. Germline CDR1 is DFQATT and CDR2 is SNEGSKA (reference sequence). The CDR3 region is CSARSRELALKDHSPLHF. In DNA, the CDR3 is TGCAGTGCTAGAAGTAGGGAGCTCGCGCTAAAAGATCATTCACCCCTCCACTTT.

With respect to this clonotype: With a much larger clone just one base away, this may be a read error. The rearrangement joins TRBV5-1 to TRBJ2-1; no clear D. The CDR3 has 16 residues. From germline, CDR1 is SGHRS and CDR2 YFSETQ. As DNA, the CDR3 is TGCGCCAGCAGCCCGCTTTACAGCAGCAACTACAATAAGCAGTTCTTC. Amino acid sequence: CASSPLYSSNYNKQFF.

The CDR3 is CASSIKRNTEAFF. The CDR3 DNA follows: TGTGCCAGTAGTATTAAACGGAACACTGAAGCTTTCTTT. The chain links TRBV19 to TRBJ1-1; D is unclear. Trimming removed 3 bases from V and 1 base from J, with 6 bases in between. The germline V gene encodes CDR1 LNHDA and CDR2 SQIVND (reference sequence). This CDR3 contains 13 residues.

This clonotype was detected ten times or more. The V call is TRBV19, the J call TRBJ2-7; unclear D gene. The CDR3 extends over 12 amino acids. Germline CDR1 LNHDA, CDR2 SQIVND (reference sequence). V lost 5 bases and J lost 0, with 5 bases in between. The CDR3 sequence: CASSYGSYEQYF. The CDR3 DNA reads as TGTGCCAGTAGTTACGGCTCCTACGAGCAGTACTTC.

The sample holds many counts of this clonotype. The V gene is TRBV3-1, the J gene TRBJ1-3; the match to TRBD1 covers 8 bases. V was clipped by 4 bases and J by 0 bases; unmatched bases: 11. The CDR3 has 18 residues. CDR1 and CDR2 (germline): LGHDT, YNNKEL (reference sequence). DNA of the CDR3: TGTGCCAGCAGCCCTAGGCCCGGACAGGGCGCCTCTGGAAACACCATATATTTT. As protein: CASSPRPGQGASGNTIYF.

This clonotype appeared once. The chain is built from TRBV9 and TRBJ2-1; D gene ambiguous. CDR3 length equals 14 residues. The V end lost 5 bases, the J end lost 3 bases, and 12 bases lay between the germline ends. Germline values: CDR1 SGDLS, CDR2 YYNGEE. DNA of the CDR3: TGTGCCAGCAGTTTGATGGACGGCTACAATGAGCAGTTCTTC. Amino acid sequence: CASSLMDGYNEQFF.

Regarding this clonotype: A read error is possible here, since a much larger clone lies one base away. The V call is TRBV12-3 or TRBV12-4, the J call TRBJ2-7; perhaps D is TRBD1 or TRBD2 (5 bases each). The CDR3 spans 16 residues. The V end lost 4 bases, the J end lost 4 bases, and 20 bases lay between the germline ends. CDR3 bases: TGTGCCAGCAGTTCAACATCCGGGGACGTCGTATACGAGCAGTACTTC. Protein sequence: CASSSTSGDVVYEQYF.

This chain joins TRBV20-1 and TRBJ2-1, with 8 bases fitting TRBD1. CDR3 size: 15 residues. CDR1 is DFQATT, CDR2 SNEGSKA, per germline (reference sequence). J gave up 10 bases and V 6 bases, and 17 bases lay outside the gene matches. The CDR3 DNA follows: TGCAGTGCACAACCGGGACAGGCGAACACCGGGGAGCAGTTCTTC. Translation gives CSAQPGQANTGEQFF.

This clonotype was seen ten or more times. This chain connects TRBV7-9 to TRBJ2-7, with 8 bases identical to TRBD2. The J segment lost 0 bases and the V segment lost 3 bases, leaving 7 bases of the junction unmatched. CDR1 is SEHNR, CDR2 FQNEAQ, per germline (reference sequence). The CDR3 extends over 16 amino acids. The CDR3 DNA follows: TGTGCCAGCAGCTTTCCCAGCGGGAGTGCCTCCTACGAGCAGTACTTC. This translates into CASSFPSGSASYEQYF.

This clonotype was observed at least ten times. This chain links TRBV3-1 with TRBJ2-7; D possibly matches TRBD1 or TRBD2 (5 bases each). Germline CDR1 LGHDT, CDR2 YNNKEL (reference sequence). The CDR3 length is 14 residues. Trimming took 5 bases from V and 1 from J, leaving 12 bases between them. The CDR3 DNA is TGTGCCAGCAGCAAGGGGACCGAATCCTACGAGCAGTACTTC. It codes for CASSKGTESYEQYF.

This clonotype showed up many times. The gene calls are TRBV29-1 and TRBJ2-1; D is undetermined. CDR3 size: 11 residues. V lost 2 bases and J lost 6, with 5 bases in between. The germline gives CDR1 SQVTM, CDR2 ANQGSEA. The DNA for the CDR3 is TGCAGCGTTGAAATGGGCAATGAGCAGTTCTTC. Translating gives CSVEMGNEQFF.

V gene TRBV9 combines with J gene TRBJ1-1; D unclear. Germline V lookup: CDR1 SGDLS, CDR2 YYNGEE. This CDR3 region has 13 residues. Trimming left V 4 bases short and J 2 bases short, with 9 bases between. The CDR3 sequence: CASSPRFNTEAFF. Here the CDR3 DNA reads TGTGCCAGCAGCCCCCGGTTCAACACTGAAGCTTTCTTT.

The genes are TRBV24-1 and TRBJ1-6; no firm D call. Trimming pared 3 bases from V and 16 bases from J, leaving 9 bases between. Germline lookup yields CDR1 KGHDR and CDR2 SFDVKD. The length of the CDR3 is 11 residues. CDR3 nucleotides: TGTGCCACCAGTGATGGAACGCCACTCCACTTT. Its translation is CATSDGTPLHF.

Details on this clonotype: A much bigger clone sits one base away, suggesting this may be a read error. The chain links TRBV4-3 to TRBJ1-4, with D perhaps TRBD1 (5 bases). The CDR3 covers 17 residues. Germline assignment: CDR1 LGHNA and CDR2 YSLEER. V was shortened by 8 bases and J by 0 bases, with 19 bases between the two germline ends. CDR3 DNA sequence: TGCGCCAGCGAGGGGCGCGCCGACGTGGCAACTAATGAAAAACTGTTTTTT. Protein: CASEGRADVATNEKLFF.

V usage is TRBV11-3 and J usage is TRBJ1-4; perhaps TRBD1 as D (5 bases). V gave up 1 base and J gave up 7 bases, with 13 bases separating them. Germline CDR1 reads SGHNT; CDR2 reads YENEEA. This CDR3 region has 15 residues. As DNA, the CDR3 is TGTGCCAGCAGCTTAGGGGGCGCGAACACTGAAAAACTGTTTTTT. Translated, it gives CASSLGGANTEKLFF.

V is TRBV10-3 and J is TRBJ2-7; the D call may be TRBD1 or TRBD2 (5 bases each). The V end was cut by 2 bases, the J end by 5 bases, with 13 bases between. The germline gives CDR1 ENHRY, CDR2 SYGVKD. The CDR3 loop spans 14 amino acids. CDR3 amino acids: CAISEPGQFHEQYF. In nucleotides, the CDR3 is TGTGCCATCAGTGAGCCGGGGCAGTTCCACGAGCAGTACTTC.

The chain is built from TRBV13 and TRBJ1-6; D might be TRBD1 (6 bases). This CDR3 spans 13 amino acids. Per the germline V gene, CDR1 is PRHDT and CDR2 is FYEKMQ (reference sequence). With 4 bases removed from V and 14 bases from J, the gap between germline ends came to 15 bases. CDR3 sequence: CASSSGVPGTLHF. The CDR3 nucleotides are TGTGCCAGCAGCTCAGGGGTTCCGGGCACCCTCCACTTT.

The genes are TRBV16 and TRBJ1-6; D call uncertain. CDR1 is KGHSY, CDR2 FQNENV, per germline. The V gene lost 0 bases and the J gene lost 9 bases, with 6 bases spanning the gap. This CDR3 has 13 residues. In DNA form, the CDR3 reads TGTGCCAGCAGCCAATCAGTAGGTTCACCCCTCCACTTT. It is translated as CASSQSVGSPLHF.

There are a few counts of this clonotype. This sequence joins TRBV4-1 and TRBJ2-1; 14 bases agree with TRBD2. Germline V CDR1 and CDR2: MGHRA, YSYEKL. CDR3 length: 18 amino acids. Germline trimming cut 4 bases from V and 9 bases from J; bases unmatched to any gene: 14. CDR3 residues: CASSLTGTSGGWDGEQFF. CDR3 bases: TGCGCCAGCAGCCTAACCGGGACTAGCGGGGGTTGGGATGGTGAGCAGTTCTTC.

The chain has TRBV10-3 and TRBJ1-3, with D unclear. This CDR3 has 14 residues. Germline CDR1 is ENHRY and CDR2 is SYGVKD. V was cut by 11 bases and J by 0 bases, with 14 bases left in between. Here the CDR3 reads CAAREASSGNTIYF. In nucleotides, the CDR3 is TGTGCCGCTCGAGAAGCGTCCTCTGGAAACACCATATATTTT.

This clonotype was counted only a few times. The rearrangement uses TRBV6-1 and TRBJ1-1; the D is unclear. V gave up 1 base and J gave up 1 base, with 7 bases separating them. Germline assignment: CDR1 MNHNS and CDR2 SASEGT. CDR3 length equals 14 residues. As DNA, the CDR3 is TGTGCCAGCAGTGAAGAGCCCGAGAACACTGAAGCTTTCTTT. Residues: CASSEEPENTEAFF.

The V call is TRBV7-8, the J call TRBJ2-4; 9 bases agree with TRBD1. CDR1 and CDR2 from the germline V gene are SGHVS and FQNEAQ. There are 18 residues in the CDR3. V lost 1 base and J lost 3; bases outside the gene matches: 10. As DNA, the CDR3 is TGTGCCAGCAGCTTAGAAGTCAACAGGGGGCTTGGCAAAAACATTCAGTACTTC. It is translated as CASSLEVNRGLGKNIQYF.

In DNA, the CDR3 is TGCAGTGCTAACCGGGCCTCTAGCTATGGCTACACCTTC. It yields the protein CSANRASSYGYTF. The J gene is TRBJ1-2, the V gene TRBV20-1; no clear D gene. V was shortened by 4 bases and J by 4 bases, with 13 bases between the two germline ends. The CDR3 spans 13 residues. Germline V gene data show CDR1 as DFQATT and CDR2 as SNEGSKA (reference sequence).

The gene calls are TRBV30 and TRBJ2-7; 7 nucleotides agree with TRBD1. The CDR3 is 13 residues long. J gave up 3 bases and V 2 bases, and 4 bases lay outside the gene matches. Germline CDR1 reads GTSNPN; CDR2 reads SVGIG (reference sequence). CDR3 region: CAWSWTGGYEQYF. The DNA of the CDR3 is TGTGCCTGGAGTTGGACAGGTGGCTACGAGCAGTACTTC.

The chain is built from TRBV20-1 and TRBJ1-5; a weak D match, TRBD1 (5 bases). The germline CDR1 and CDR2 sequences are DFQATT and SNEGSKA (reference sequence). Trimming left V 0 bases short and J 11 bases short, with 20 bases between. The length of the CDR3 is 15 residues. The CDR3 loop is CSARDKGHSVVSQHF. The CDR3 bases are TGCAGTGCTAGAGACAAGGGGCACTCTGTAGTGTCCCAGCATTTT.

The chain recombines TRBV5-1 with TRBJ2-7; TRBD1 matches at 8 bases. V trimming: 0 bases; J trimming: 8 bases; junction bases outside the gene matches: 7. The length of the CDR3 is 14 residues. Looked up from germline, CDR1 is SGHRS and CDR2 is YFSETQ. This CDR3 is CASSLAPDRGKQYF. The DNA of the CDR3 is TGCGCCAGCAGCTTGGCCCCAGACAGGGGAAAGCAGTACTTC.